The sequence of this TCR beta chain was determined in a study of blood T cell repertoires in COVID-19. V was trimmed by 2 bases and J by 4 bases, leaving 8 bases between them. The CDR3 is made up of 13 amino acids. Germline V gives CDR1 SGHTA, CDR2 FQGNSA. Profiled with immunoSEQ multiplex PCR; TCRdb holds only in-frame clones, not every one. The table has some 220,000 clones, 88% seen once. The TCR sequence derives from a woman in her twenties or thirties who had recovered from COVID-19. The gene calls are TRBV7-2 and TRBJ1-2; D is unclear. Sequencing was carried out using PBMCs or T cells enriched from blood (not recorded which). CDR3 protein: CASSLIRGYGYTF. In DNA, the CDR3 is TGTGCCAGCAGCTTAATCCGGGGCTATGGCTACACCTTC.